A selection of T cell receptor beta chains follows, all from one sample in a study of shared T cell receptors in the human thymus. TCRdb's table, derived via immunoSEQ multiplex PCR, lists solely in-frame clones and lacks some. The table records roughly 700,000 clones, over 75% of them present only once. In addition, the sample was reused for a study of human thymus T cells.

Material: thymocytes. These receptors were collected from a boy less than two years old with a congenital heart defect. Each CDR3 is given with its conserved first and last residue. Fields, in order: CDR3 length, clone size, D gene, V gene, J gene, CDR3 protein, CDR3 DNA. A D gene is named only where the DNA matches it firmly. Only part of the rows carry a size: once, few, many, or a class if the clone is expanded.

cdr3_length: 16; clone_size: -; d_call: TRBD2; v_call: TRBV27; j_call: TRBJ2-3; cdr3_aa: CASSFKAGGPWDTQYF; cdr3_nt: TGTGCCAGCAGTTTTAAAGCGGGAGGGCCATGGGATACGCAGTATTTT
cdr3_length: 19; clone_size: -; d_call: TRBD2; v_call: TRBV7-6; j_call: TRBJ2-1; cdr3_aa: CASSQPAGLAGGGLNEQFF; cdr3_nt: TGTGCCAGCAGCCAACCGGCCGGACTAGCGGGAGGAGGGCTCAATGAGCAGTTCTTC
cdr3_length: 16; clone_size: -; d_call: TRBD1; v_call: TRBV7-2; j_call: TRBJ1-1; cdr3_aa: CASSPRRGLWDAEAFF; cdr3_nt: TGTGCCAGCAGCCCCAGGAGGGGGCTGTGGGACGCTGAAGCTTTCTTT
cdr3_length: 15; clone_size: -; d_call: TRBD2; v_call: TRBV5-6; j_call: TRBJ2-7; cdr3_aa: CASSLGRGSGYEQYF; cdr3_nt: TGTGCCAGCAGCTTGGGTCGCGGGAGTGGCTACGAGCAGTACTTC
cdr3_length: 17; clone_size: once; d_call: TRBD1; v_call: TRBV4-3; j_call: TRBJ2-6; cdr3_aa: CASTRTGGFSGANVLTF; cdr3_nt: TGCGCCAGCACCCGGACAGGGGGTTTTTCTGGGGCCAACGTCCTGACTTTC
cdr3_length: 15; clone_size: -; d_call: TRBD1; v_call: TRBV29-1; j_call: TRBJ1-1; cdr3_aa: CSVGPPGQGYTEAFF; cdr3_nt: TGCAGCGTTGGCCCCCCGGGACAGGGATACACTGAAGCTTTCTTT
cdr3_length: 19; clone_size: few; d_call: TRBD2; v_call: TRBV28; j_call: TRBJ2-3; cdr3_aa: CASRTTGTSGSASTDTQYF; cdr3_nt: TGTGCCAGCAGAACAACCGGGACTAGCGGAAGTGCTAGCACAGATACGCAGTATTTT
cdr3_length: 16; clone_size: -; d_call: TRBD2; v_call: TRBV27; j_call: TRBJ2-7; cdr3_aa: CASRIPSRGREGEQYF; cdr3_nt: TGTGCCAGCAGAATCCCCTCCCGGGGCAGGGAGGGCGAGCAGTACTTC
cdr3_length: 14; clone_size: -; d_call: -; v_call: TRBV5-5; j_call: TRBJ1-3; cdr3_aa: CASSSPGSGNTIYF; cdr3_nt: TGTGCCAGCAGCTCACCAGGCTCTGGAAACACCATATATTTT
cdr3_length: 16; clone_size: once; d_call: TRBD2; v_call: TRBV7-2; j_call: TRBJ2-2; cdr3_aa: CASSLKGLAGGGELFF; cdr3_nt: TGTGCCAGCAGCTTAAAAGGGCTAGCGGGTGGCGGGGAGCTGTTTTTT
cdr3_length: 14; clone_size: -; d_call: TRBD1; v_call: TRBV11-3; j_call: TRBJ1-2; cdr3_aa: CASSLGTGDYGYTF; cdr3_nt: TGTGCCAGCAGCTTAGGAACAGGGGACTATGGCTACACCTTC
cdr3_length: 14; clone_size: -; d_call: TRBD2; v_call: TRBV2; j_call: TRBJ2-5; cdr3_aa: CASSERAGGETQYF; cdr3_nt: TGTGCCAGCAGTGAACGCGCGGGAGGGGAGACCCAGTACTTC
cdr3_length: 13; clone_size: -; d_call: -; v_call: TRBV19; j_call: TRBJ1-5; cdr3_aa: CASSPRSGQPQHF; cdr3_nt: TGTGCCAGTAGTCCCCGATCGGGTCAGCCCCAGCATTTT
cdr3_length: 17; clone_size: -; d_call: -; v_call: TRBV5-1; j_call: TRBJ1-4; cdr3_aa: CASSLAVRPTTVEKLFF; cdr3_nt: TGCGCCAGCAGCTTGGCCGTGAGGCCCACAACGGTAGAAAAACTGTTTTTT
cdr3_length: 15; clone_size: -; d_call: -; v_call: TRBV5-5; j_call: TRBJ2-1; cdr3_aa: CASSLKLGVYNEQFF; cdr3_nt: TGTGCCAGCAGCTTGAAGCTAGGGGTGTACAATGAGCAGTTCTTC
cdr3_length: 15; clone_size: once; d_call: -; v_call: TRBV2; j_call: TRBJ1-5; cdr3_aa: CASTPQRYSNQPQHF; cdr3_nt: TGTGCCAGCACCCCTCAGCGTTATAGCAATCAGCCCCAGCATTTT
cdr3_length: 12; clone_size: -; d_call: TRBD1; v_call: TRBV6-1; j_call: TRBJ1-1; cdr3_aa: CASSTQGTEAFF; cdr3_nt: TGTGCCAGCAGTACACAGGGGACTGAAGCTTTCTTT
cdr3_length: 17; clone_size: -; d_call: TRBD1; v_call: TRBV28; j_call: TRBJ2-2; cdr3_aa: CASLPTGASPNTGELFF; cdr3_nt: TGTGCCAGCTTACCCACAGGGGCGAGCCCGAACACCGGGGAGCTGTTTTTT
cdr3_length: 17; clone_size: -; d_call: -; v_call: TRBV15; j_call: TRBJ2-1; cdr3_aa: CATSRVGSPHPYNEQFF; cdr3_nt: TGTGCCACCAGCAGAGTTGGCAGTCCCCATCCTTACAATGAGCAGTTCTTC
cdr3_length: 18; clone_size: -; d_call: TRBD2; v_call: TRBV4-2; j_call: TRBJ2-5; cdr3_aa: CASRGTATSGSLQETQYF; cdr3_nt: TGTGCCAGCAGGGGGACAGCGACTAGCGGGAGCCTCCAAGAGACCCAGTACTTC
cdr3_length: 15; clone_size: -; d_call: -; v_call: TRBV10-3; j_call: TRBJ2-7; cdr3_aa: CAISLRQGQPYEQYF; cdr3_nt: TGTGCCATCAGCCTCCGGCAGGGACAACCCTACGAGCAGTACTTC
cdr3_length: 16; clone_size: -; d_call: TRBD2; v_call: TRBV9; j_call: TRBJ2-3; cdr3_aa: CASSPRTSGNADTQYF; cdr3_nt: TGTGCCAGCAGCCCCCGGACTAGCGGGAATGCAGATACGCAGTATTTT
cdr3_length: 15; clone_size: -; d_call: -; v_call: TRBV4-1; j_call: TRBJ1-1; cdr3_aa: CASSQDEGGNTEAFF; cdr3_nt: TGCGCCAGCAGCCAAGATGAAGGGGGGAACACTGAAGCTTTCTTT
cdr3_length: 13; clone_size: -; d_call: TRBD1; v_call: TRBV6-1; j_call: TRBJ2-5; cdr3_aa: CASRDRGQETQYF; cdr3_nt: TGTGCCAGCCGGGACAGGGGGCAAGAGACCCAGTACTTC
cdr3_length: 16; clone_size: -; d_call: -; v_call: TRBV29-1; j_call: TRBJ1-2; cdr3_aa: CSVEGRRGGKGYGYTF; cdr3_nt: TGCAGCGTTGAAGGCCGACGGGGGGGTAAAGGATATGGCTACACCTTC
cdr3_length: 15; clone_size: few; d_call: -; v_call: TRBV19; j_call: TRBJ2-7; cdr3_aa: CASRLDSHASYEQYF; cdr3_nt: TGTGCCAGTAGGCTGGACAGTCATGCCTCCTACGAGCAGTACTTC
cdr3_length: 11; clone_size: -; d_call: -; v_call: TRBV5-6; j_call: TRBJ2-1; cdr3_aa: CASSFRDEQFF; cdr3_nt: TGTGCCAGCAGCTTCCGGGATGAGCAGTTCTTC
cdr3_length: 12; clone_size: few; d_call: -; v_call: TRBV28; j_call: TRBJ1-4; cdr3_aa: CASTRIGEKLFF; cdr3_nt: TGTGCCAGCACGAGGATTGGTGAAAAACTGTTTTTT
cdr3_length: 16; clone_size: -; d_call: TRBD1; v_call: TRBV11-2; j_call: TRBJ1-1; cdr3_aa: CASSHTNRGRGTEAFF; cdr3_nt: TGTGCCAGCAGCCACACGAACAGGGGGAGAGGAACTGAAGCTTTCTTT
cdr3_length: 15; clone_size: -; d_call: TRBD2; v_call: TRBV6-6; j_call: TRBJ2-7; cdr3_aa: CASSTTSESSYEQYF; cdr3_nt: TGTGCCAGCAGCACAACTAGCGAGAGCTCCTACGAGCAGTACTTC
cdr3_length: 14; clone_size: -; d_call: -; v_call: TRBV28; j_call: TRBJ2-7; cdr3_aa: CASSPGQVPYEQYF; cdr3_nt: TGTGCCAGCAGTCCGGGACAAGTTCCCTACGAGCAGTACTTC
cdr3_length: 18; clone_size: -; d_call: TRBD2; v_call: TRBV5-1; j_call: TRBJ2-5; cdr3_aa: CASSLAFIREGLLETQYF; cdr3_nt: TGCGCCAGCAGCTTGGCTTTTATACGGGAGGGCCTATTGGAGACCCAGTACTTC
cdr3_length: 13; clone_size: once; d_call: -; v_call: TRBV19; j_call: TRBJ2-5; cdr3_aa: CASREFGQETQYF; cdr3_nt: TGTGCCAGTAGGGAGTTTGGGCAAGAGACCCAGTACTTC
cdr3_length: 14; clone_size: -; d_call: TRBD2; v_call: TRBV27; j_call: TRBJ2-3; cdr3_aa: CASNRGLAGSPGYF; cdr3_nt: TGTGCCAGCAATCGGGGACTAGCGGGATCCCCCGGGTATTTT
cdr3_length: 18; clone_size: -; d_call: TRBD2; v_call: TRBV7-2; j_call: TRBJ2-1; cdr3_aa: CASSLVFLRRETANEQFF; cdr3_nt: TGTGCCAGCAGCTTAGTTTTTCTCAGGCGGGAGACGGCGAATGAGCAGTTCTTC
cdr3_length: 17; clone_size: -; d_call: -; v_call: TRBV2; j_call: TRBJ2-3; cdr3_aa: CASSVGEARAGTDTQYF; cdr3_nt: TGTGCCAGCAGTGTAGGGGAGGCGCGGGCGGGCACAGATACGCAGTATTTT
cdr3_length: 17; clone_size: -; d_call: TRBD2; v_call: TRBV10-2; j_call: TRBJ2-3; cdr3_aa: CASREGEYRREGPTQYF; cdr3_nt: TGCGCCAGCAGGGAAGGGGAGTATCGGCGGGAGGGTCCAACGCAGTATTTT
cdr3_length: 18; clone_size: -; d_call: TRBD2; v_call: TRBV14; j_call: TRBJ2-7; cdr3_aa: CASSQDRRLAGGWGEQYF; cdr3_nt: TGTGCCAGCAGCCAAGATAGGCGGCTAGCGGGGGGTTGGGGCGAGCAGTACTTC
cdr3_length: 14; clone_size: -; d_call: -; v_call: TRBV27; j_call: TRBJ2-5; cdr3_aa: CASRSARGPETQYF; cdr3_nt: TGTGCCAGCAGGTCCGCCAGGGGTCCGGAGACCCAGTACTTC
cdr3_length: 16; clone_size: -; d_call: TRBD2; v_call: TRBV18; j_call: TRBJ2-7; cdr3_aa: CASSPPLAGGKYEQYF; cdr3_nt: TGTGCCAGCTCACCACCTCTAGCGGGAGGGAAATACGAGCAGTACTTC
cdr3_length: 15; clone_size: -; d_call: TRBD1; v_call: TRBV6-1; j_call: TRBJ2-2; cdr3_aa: CASSGGQGIPGELFF; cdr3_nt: TGTGCCAGCAGTGGGGGACAGGGAATCCCCGGGGAGCTGTTTTTT
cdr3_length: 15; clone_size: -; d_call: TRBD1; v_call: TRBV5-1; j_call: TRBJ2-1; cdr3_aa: CASSPGTGGINEQFF; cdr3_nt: TGCGCCAGCAGCCCGGGGACAGGGGGAATTAATGAGCAGTTCTTC
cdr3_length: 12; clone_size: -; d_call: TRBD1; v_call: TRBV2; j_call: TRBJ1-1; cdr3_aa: CARENGTEEAFF; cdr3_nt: TGTGCCAGAGAGAATGGGACAGAGGAAGCTTTCTTT